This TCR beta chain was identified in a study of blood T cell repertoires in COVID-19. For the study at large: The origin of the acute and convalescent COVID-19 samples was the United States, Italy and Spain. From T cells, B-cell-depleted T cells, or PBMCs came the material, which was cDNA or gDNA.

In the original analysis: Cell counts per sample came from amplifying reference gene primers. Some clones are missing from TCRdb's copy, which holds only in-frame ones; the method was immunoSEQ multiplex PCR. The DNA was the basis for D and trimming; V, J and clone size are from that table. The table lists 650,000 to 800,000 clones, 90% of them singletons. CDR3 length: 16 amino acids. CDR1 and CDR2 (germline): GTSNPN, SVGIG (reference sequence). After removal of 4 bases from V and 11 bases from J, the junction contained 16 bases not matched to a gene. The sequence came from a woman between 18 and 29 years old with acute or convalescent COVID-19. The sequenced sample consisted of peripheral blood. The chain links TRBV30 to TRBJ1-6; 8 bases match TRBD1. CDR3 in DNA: TGTGCCTGGACTATGGGGCCACAGGGGGAGTTTGCACCCCTCCACTTT. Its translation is CAWTMGPQGEFAPLHF.